This TCR beta chain was profiled in a study of cytomegalovirus exposure and HLA in healthy donors. The PCR ran on 60 Vbeta and 13 Jbeta primers. Generated by immunoSEQ multiplex PCR, the TCRdb table keeps only in-frame clones and is missing some. The table has 180,000 or so clones, roughly 77% seen once. This CDR3 is 17 amino acids long. The germline V gene encodes CDR1 SGDLS and CDR2 YYNGEE. V was trimmed by 0 bases and J by 4 bases, leaving 18 bases between them. Sequencing used PBMCs. This sequence was found in a young woman in good health and CMV-seropositive. J is TRBJ2-3 and V is TRBV9; TRBD2 might be the D (7 bases). DNA of the CDR3: TGTGCCAGCAGCGTAGCTAAGGGGGGGGCCCTCGCAGATACGCAGTATTTT. It translates to CASSVAKGGALADTQYF.